This T cell receptor (beta chain) is from a study of T-cell memory formation after mild COVID-19. Whole-study context: TCR clusters largely stayed donor specific.

One entry per CDR3 protein results from TCRdb running MiXCR on the 5' RACE reads. The sample includes around 390,000 distinct CDR3 sequences, about 15% of them seen just once. Sample: PBMCs or a T cell subset sorted from them (not recorded which). This sequence originates from a man between 18 and 35 years old who had mild COVID-19 (a few samples of this study predate the infection). Cell type and time point are not known.

Written as DNA, the CDR3 is TGTGCCAGCAGTTACTCGGGGTCCCCCTACGAGCAGTACGTC. Amino acid sequence: CASSYSGSPYEQYV. The chain combines TRBV6-6 with TRBJ2-7; D remains ambiguous. This CDR3 is built from 14 residues. Germline CDR1 reads MNHNY; CDR2 reads SVGAGI (reference sequence). V lost 0 bases to trimming and J lost 2 bases, with 8 bases between them.